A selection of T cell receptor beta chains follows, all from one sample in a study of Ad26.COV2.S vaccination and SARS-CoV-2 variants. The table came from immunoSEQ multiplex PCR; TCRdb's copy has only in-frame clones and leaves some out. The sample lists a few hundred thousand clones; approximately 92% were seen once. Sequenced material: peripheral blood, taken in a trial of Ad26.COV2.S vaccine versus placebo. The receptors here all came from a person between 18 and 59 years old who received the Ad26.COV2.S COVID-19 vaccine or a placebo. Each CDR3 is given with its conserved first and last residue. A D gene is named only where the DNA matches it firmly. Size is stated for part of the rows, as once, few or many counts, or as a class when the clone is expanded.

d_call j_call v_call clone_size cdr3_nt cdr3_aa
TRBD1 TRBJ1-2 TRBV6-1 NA TGTGCCAGCAGTGGAGCCGGGACAGGGCATAGTAACTATGGCTACACCTTC CASSGAGTGHSNYGYTF
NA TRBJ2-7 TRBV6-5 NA TGTGCCAGCAGTTACTCGGAGGGGTCCTACGAGCAGTACTTC CASSYSEGSYEQYF
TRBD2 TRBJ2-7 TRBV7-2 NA TGTGCCAGCAGCTTAAGGGCTAGCGGGGGGTCAGCCTACGAGCAGTACTTC CASSLRASGGSAYEQYF
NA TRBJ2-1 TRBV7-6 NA TGTGCCAGCGGCCAGGGAGCCGGATTACCCTACAATGAGCAGTTCTTC CASGQGAGLPYNEQFF
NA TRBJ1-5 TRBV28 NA TGTGCCAGCAGTCCCGCCCCCAATCAGCCCCAGCATTTT CASSPAPNQPQHF
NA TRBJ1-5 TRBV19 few TGTGCCAGTAGTATTCGTCAGGGGCGGCAGCCCCAGCATTTT CASSIRQGRQPQHF
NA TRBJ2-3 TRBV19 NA TGTGCCAGTAGTATTTTGTTGACTAGCACAGATACGCAGTATTTT CASSILLTSTDTQYF
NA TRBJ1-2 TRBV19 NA TGTGCCAGTAGTATAAGGTTGGGACGGAACTATGGCTACACCTTC CASSIRLGRNYGYTF
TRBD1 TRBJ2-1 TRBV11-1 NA TGTGCCAGCAGCTCCGACAGGGGGCGCATAAATGAGCAGTTCTTC CASSSDRGRINEQFF
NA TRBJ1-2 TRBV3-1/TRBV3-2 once TGTGCCAGCAGACCCCAGGTTGGGGTTTATGCTAACTATGGCTACACCTTC CASRPQVGVYANYGYTF
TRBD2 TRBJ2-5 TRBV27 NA TGTGCCAGCAGACTAGCGGGGTGGGGAGGGGTCCAAGAGACCCAGTACTTC CASRLAGWGGVQETQYF
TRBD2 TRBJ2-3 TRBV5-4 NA TGTGCCAGCAGCCGCGGGGGGCCTAGCACAGATACGCAGTATTTT CASSRGGPSTDTQYF
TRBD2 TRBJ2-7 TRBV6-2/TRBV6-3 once TGTGCCAGCAGCCCCGGGACTAGCGGCTCCTACGAGCAGTACTTC CASSPGTSGSYEQYF
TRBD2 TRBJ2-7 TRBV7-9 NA TGTGCCAGCAGCTTCCGCGGGGGGACCTACGAGCAGTACTTC CASSFRGGTYEQYF
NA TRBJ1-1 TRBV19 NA TGTGCCAGTAGTATAAGGGGCGTGGGGGTGTGGAACACTGAAGCTTTCTTT CASSIRGVGVWNTEAFF
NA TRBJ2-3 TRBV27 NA TGTGCCAGCAGGGACAGCTCCGGGGAGGCAGATACGCAGTATTTT CASRDSSGEADTQYF
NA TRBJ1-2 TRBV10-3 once TGTGCCATCAGTGAGGAAGCTACTAACTATGGCTACACCTTC CAISEEATNYGYTF
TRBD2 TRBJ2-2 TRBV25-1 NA TGTGCCAGCAGTGCATACCGACTAGCGGGGGTTACCGGGGAGCTGTTTTTT CASSAYRLAGVTGELFF
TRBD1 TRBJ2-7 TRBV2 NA TGTGCCAGCAGCCATGACAGGGCATCCTCCTACGAGCAGTACTTC CASSHDRASSYEQYF
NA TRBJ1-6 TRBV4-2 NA TGTGCCAGCAGCCAAGACGAGGGTGACAATTCACCCCTCCACTTT CASSQDEGDNSPLHF
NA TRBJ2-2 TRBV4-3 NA TGCGCCAGCAGCCGGGGGGCAGGGAACACCGGGGAGCTGTTTTTT CASSRGAGNTGELFF
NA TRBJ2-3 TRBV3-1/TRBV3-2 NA TGTGCCAGCAGCCAAGTCGTGGGGGTGGGGACAGATACGCAGTATTTT CASSQVVGVGTDTQYF
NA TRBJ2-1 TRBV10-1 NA TGCGCCAGCAGTGAGTCCGGGGGGCCCCCGAATGAGCAGTTCTTC CASSESGGPPNEQFF
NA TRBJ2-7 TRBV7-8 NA TGTGCCAGCAGCTTCAGCTACGAGCAGTACTTC CASSFSYEQYF
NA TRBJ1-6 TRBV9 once TGTGCCAGCAGCGTAGGGGCCGGCATCTATAATTCACCCCTCCACTTT CASSVGAGIYNSPLHF
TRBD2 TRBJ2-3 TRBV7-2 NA TGTGCCAGCAGCTTGGGACTAGCCCCCCCAGATACGCAGTATTTT CASSLGLAPPDTQYF
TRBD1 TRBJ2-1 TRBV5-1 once TGCGCCAGCAGCACGTCCCGGGACAGCTACAATGAGCAGTTCTTC CASSTSRDSYNEQFF
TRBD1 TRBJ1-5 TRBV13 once TGTGCCAGCAGCTTAGCCGCCACAGGGGCCGTGAATCAGCCCCAGCATTTT CASSLAATGAVNQPQHF
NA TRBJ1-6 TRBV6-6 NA TGTGCCAGCAGGACAATAACAGGGTCACCCCTCCACTTT CASRTITGSPLHF
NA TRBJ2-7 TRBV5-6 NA TGTGCCAGCAGCTTAAGAGGGGCCTACGAGCAGTACTTC CASSLRGAYEQYF
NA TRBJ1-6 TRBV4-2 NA TGTGCCAGCAGCCAAGATAAGGTTGCGGGCGGCAGGGGCTCACCCCTCCACTTT CASSQDKVAGGRGSPLHF
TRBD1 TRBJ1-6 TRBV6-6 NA TGTGCCAGCAGTTACGGGGACAGGGGGAATTCACCCCTCCACTTT CASSYGDRGNSPLHF
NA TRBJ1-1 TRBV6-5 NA TGTGCCAGCAGCCCGGCGGGGGGGAGGACTGAAGCTTTCTTT CASSPAGGRTEAFF
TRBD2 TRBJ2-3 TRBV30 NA TGTGCCTGGAGTGGGACTAGCGGGGGCTCTCATACGCAGTATTTT CAWSGTSGGSHTQYF
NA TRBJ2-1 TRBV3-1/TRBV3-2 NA TGTGCCAGCAGCCGACAGACTAATTCTCGGTTCTTC CASSRQTNSRFF
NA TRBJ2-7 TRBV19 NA TGTGCCAGCGGGGCAGGAGCAAACTACGAGCAGTACTTC CASGAGANYEQYF
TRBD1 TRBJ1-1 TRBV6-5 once TGTGCCAGCATCACAGGGGAGGGGACTGAAGCTTTCTTT CASITGEGTEAFF
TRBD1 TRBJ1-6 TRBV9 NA TGTGCCAGCAGCCCATCGACAGGGAGAGGGGCTTATAATTCACCCCTCCACTTT CASSPSTGRGAYNSPLHF
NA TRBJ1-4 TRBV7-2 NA TGTGCCAGCAGCTTAGGTGGTCAGGGTGGTCGATTTGTAGAAAAACTGTTTTTT CASSLGGQGGRFVEKLFF
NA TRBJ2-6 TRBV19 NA TGTGCCAGTAGTATATGGTTTCTGAAGAGCTCTGGGGCCAACGTCCTGACTTTC CASSIWFLKSSGANVLTF
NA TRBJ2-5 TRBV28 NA TGTGCCAGCCACAAAACGTCCCTGGAGACCCAGTACTTC CASHKTSLETQYF
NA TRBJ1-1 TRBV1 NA TGCACCAGCAGACCTAACCGGGACACTGAAGCTTTCTTT CTSRPNRDTEAFF
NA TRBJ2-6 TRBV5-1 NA TGCGCCAGCAGCCCAATTTCAACAGCTGGGGCCAACGTCCTGACTTTC CASSPISTAGANVLTF
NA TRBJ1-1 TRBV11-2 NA TGTGCCAGCAGCCTGCACCGACAGCTGAACACTGAAGCTTTCTTT CASSLHRQLNTEAFF
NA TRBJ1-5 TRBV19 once TGTGCCGGGGGGGGGAATCAGCCCCAGCATTTT CAGGGNQPQHF
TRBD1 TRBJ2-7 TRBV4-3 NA TGCGCCAGCAGCCAGCACAGGGGGCTGAGATACGAGCAGTACTTC CASSQHRGLRYEQYF
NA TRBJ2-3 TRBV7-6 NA TGTGCCAGCAGCTTAGGATGGGGGGGCACAGATACGCAGTATTTT CASSLGWGGTDTQYF
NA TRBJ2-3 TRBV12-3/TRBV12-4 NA TGTGCCAGCAGTTGGTCTAACAGGGTAGGGTATTTT CASSWSNRVGYF
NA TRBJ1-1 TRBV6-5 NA TGTGCCAGCAGTTACTCCGGGACGAACACTGAAGCTTTCTTT CASSYSGTNTEAFF
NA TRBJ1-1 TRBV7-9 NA TGTGCCAGCAGCATCACGGGGGGTGAAGCTTTCTTT CASSITGGEAFF
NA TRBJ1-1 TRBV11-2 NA TGTGCCAGCAGCTTAGCGGGGTCTCGGGAATATGAAGCTTTCTTT CASSLAGSREYEAFF
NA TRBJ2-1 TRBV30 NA TGTGCCTGGACCCCAGACAGTTACAATGAGCAGTTCTTC CAWTPDSYNEQFF
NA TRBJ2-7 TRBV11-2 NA TGTGCCAGCAGCTTTGCCCCAAACTACGGGGAGCAGTACTTC CASSFAPNYGEQYF
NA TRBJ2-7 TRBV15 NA TGTGCCACCAGCAGATGGGGGTCCTACGAGCAGTACTTC CATSRWGSYEQYF
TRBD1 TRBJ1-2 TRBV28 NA TGTGCCAGCAGTTTGGCTATCCGTCGATCGACAGGGACTAGCTATGGCTACACCTTC CASSLAIRRSTGTSYGYTF
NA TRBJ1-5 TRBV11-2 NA TGTGCCAGCAGCTTAGATTGGGGGGATCAGCCCCAGCATTTT CASSLDWGDQPQHF
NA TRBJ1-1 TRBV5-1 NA TGCGCCAGCAGGGAGCCTTTGAACCCTGAAGCTTTCTTT CASREPLNPEAFF